The 26 T cell receptor beta chains given below trace back to one sample, sequenced in a study of blood T cell repertoires in COVID-19. The data were produced by immunoSEQ multiplex PCR, yet TCRdb's version contains in-frame clones alone and is incomplete. The sample shows tens of thousands of clones, 80% to 90% of them seen only once. The sample taken for sequencing was peripheral blood. Receptor source: a woman of 80 years or more with active or convalescent COVID-19.

This rearrangement joins TRBV27 to TRBJ2-3; 7 bases fit TRBD2. Trimming removed 4 bases from V and 0 bases from J; junction bases left unmatched: 13. The CDR3 loop spans 18 amino acids. Per the germline V gene, CDR1 is MNHEY and CDR2 is SMNVEV (reference sequence). CDR3 loop: CASSSQGRLAVSTDTQYF. The CDR3 DNA reads as TGTGCCAGCAGTTCCCAAGGGCGTCTAGCGGTGAGCACAGATACGCAGTATTTT.

The rearrangement joins TRBV5-1 to TRBJ1-6, with D possibly matching TRBD1 (6 bases). CDR3 length equals 12 residues. The germline CDR1 and CDR2 sequences are SGHRS and YFSETQ. V was cut by 5 bases and J by 18 bases, with 18 bases left in between. CDR3 sequence (DNA): TGCGCCAGCAGTTTTAATACAGGGACCCCCCACTTT. This encodes CASSFNTGTPHF.

The J gene is TRBJ2-2, the V gene TRBV19; 7 positions match TRBD2. Germline V CDR1 and CDR2: LNHDA, SQIVND (reference sequence). CDR3 length: 17 residues. The ends lost 5 bases at V and 0 bases at J; junction bases unmatched: 9. CDR3 amino acids: CASSLGVGGANTGELFF. The DNA for the CDR3 is TGTGCCAGTAGTTTAGGTGTTGGGGGGGCGAACACCGGGGAGCTGTTTTTT.

The gene calls are TRBV5-1 and TRBJ2-7, with D unresolved. Germline V gives CDR1 SGHRS, CDR2 YFSETQ. CDR3 length equals 14 residues. The V end was cut by 2 bases, the J end by 0 bases, with 9 bases between. CDR3 amino acids: CASSLTANSYEQYF. The CDR3 DNA reads as TGCGCCAGCAGCTTAACAGCAAACTCCTACGAGCAGTACTTC.

The rearrangement links TRBV5-6 to TRBJ2-3; a possible D gene is TRBD2 (5 bases). This CDR3 comprises 15 residues. V lost 1 base, J lost 6 bases, and 15 bases lay in between. The germline gives CDR1 SGHDT, CDR2 YYEEEE. DNA for the CDR3: TGTGCCAGCAGCTTGATAGCGCTGGGCGGGGATACGCAGTATTTT. Its protein product is CASSLIALGGDTQYF.

The chain joins TRBV6-5 to TRBJ2-1; the match to TRBD1 covers 7 bases. The length of the CDR3 is 14 residues. V shed 10 bases, J shed 5 bases, and the junction held 11 bases outside the gene matches. Germline V CDR1 and CDR2: MNHEY, SVGAGI. The CDR3 bases are TGTGCCACCCGCTCCGGGACAGTTAACAATGAGCAGTTCTTC. Translating gives CATRSGTVNNEQFF.

The V gene is TRBV6-2 or TRBV6-3, the J gene TRBJ2-2; perhaps TRBD1 as D (6 bases). The CDR3 is 17 residues long. V lost 6 bases, J lost 0 bases, and 17 bases lay in between. The germline V gene has CDR1 MNHEY and CDR2 SVGEGT. The CDR3 DNA reads TGTGCCAGCAGCCTGGACAGACCGATTGCGAACACCGGGGAGCTGTTTTTT. This encodes CASSLDRPIANTGELFF.

The sample holds one count of this clone. The chain uses TRBV6-1 and TRBJ1-6, with no clear D. V gave up 2 bases and J gave up 10 bases, with 9 bases separating them. The CDR3 runs 13 residues. The germline CDR1 and CDR2 sequences are MNHNS and SASEGT. In DNA form, the CDR3 reads TGTGCCAGCAGTGAATCGAGGCGATCACCCCTCCACTTT. The encoded protein is CASSESRRSPLHF.

This chain connects TRBV28 to TRBJ1-5; D is possibly TRBD1 (5 bases). Germline V gene data show CDR1 as MDHEN and CDR2 as SYDVKM. The CDR3 is made up of 16 amino acids. V shed 3 bases and J shed 3 bases, with 15 bases lying between them. The DNA of the CDR3 is TGTGCCAGCAGTTTTATGGGAGGGGAAGCCAATCAGCCCCAGCATTTT. It codes for CASSFMGGEANQPQHF. The full variable domain, in which reference TRBV28 and TRBJ1-5 provide the parts outside the CDR3, is DVKVTQSSRYLVKRTGEKVFLECVQDMDHENMFWYRQDPGLGLRLIYFSYDVKMKEKGDIPEGYSVSREKKERFSLILESASTNQTSMYLCASSFMGGEANQPQHFGDGTRLSIL.

J is TRBJ2-1 and V is TRBV7-9, with TRBD2 identical over 13 bases. The V and J ends lost 5 bases and 3 bases, in that order; junction bases with no gene match: 13. This CDR3 has 19 amino acids. The germline V gene encodes CDR1 SEHNR and CDR2 FQNEAQ (reference sequence). DNA for the CDR3: TGTGCCAGCAGCCAAGGGGGGGGACTAGCGGGGCCGCACTACAATGAGCAGTTCTTC. It translates to CASSQGGGLAGPHYNEQFF.

J is TRBJ2-1 and V is TRBV7-3, with TRBD1 identical over 9 bases. The CDR3 is 16 residues long. Trimming removed 1 base from V and 6 bases from J; junction bases left unmatched: 7. In germline, CDR1 is SGHTA, CDR2 FQGTGA. The CDR3: CASSLIGGQGSNEQFF. The CDR3 nucleotides are TGTGCCAGCAGCTTAATAGGGGGACAGGGTTCCAATGAGCAGTTCTTC.

In nucleotides, the CDR3 is TGTGCCAGCTCCCGCGGGGGGGGTACAGATACGCAGTATTTT. Amino acids: CASSRGGGTDTQYF. The chain links TRBV6-4 to TRBJ2-3; 9 bases agree with TRBD2. Germline values: CDR1 MRHNA, CDR2 SNTAGT. V shed 8 bases and J 3 bases; nucleotides not matched to a gene: 6. There are 14 residues in the CDR3.

This clone is a singleton in its sample. V usage is TRBV10-3 and J usage is TRBJ1-5; no clear D. V was shortened by 2 bases and J by 1 base, with 6 bases between the two germline ends. The CDR3 sequence is 14 residues long. Germline CDR1 and CDR2: ENHRY and SYGVKD. CDR3 sequence: CAISEAGSNQPQHF. Written as DNA, the CDR3 is TGTGCCATCAGTGAGGCGGGAAGCAATCAGCCCCAGCATTTT.

The chain employs TRBV28 and TRBJ1-2, with 11 bases identical to TRBD1. The CDR3 loop spans 18 amino acids. Germline loops: CDR1 MDHEN, CDR2 SYDVKM. The V gene end was trimmed by 4 bases and the J gene end by 0 bases; junction bases not matched to a gene: 10. In nucleotides, the CDR3 is TGTGCCAGCAGTTCGGGACAGGGGGTCATATTAGCTAACTATGGCTACACCTTC. Amino acid sequence: CASSSGQGVILANYGYTF.

CDR3 sequence: CASSQLAGAADTQYF. CDR3 DNA sequence: TGTGCCAGCAGCCAACTAGCGGGGGCCGCGGATACGCAGTATTTT. The chain recombines TRBV7-9 with TRBJ2-3; 11 bases are shared with TRBD2. CDR3 length equals 15 residues. The germline gives CDR1 SEHNR, CDR2 FQNEAQ (reference sequence). J lost 6 bases, V lost 5 bases, and 7 bases had no gene match.

The gene calls are TRBV6-5 and TRBJ2-7, with TRBD1 matching over 7 bases. The CDR3 contains 14 residues. Per germline, CDR1 MNHEY and CDR2 SVGAGI. After removal of 5 bases from V and 0 bases from J, the junction contained 4 bases not matched to a gene. For the CDR3, the DNA is TGTGCCAGCAGTCGGGGACAGAGCTCCTACGAGCAGTACTTC. Translating gives CASSRGQSSYEQYF.

V and J are TRBV11-2 and TRBJ2-5; D is possibly TRBD1 (5 bases). V dropped 3 bases and J dropped 0 bases, with 8 bases sitting between them. The germline V gene encodes CDR1 SGHAT and CDR2 FQNNGV. The CDR3 has 14 residues. In nucleotides, the CDR3 is TGTGCCAGCAGCTTCAGGGCCAACCAAGAGACCCAGTACTTC. It encodes CASSFRANQETQYF.

This rearrangement joins TRBV28 to TRBJ1-2; D gene ambiguous. The CDR3 has 14 amino acids. Germline CDR1 is MDHEN and CDR2 is SYDVKM. The V end was cut by 2 bases, the J end by 3 bases, with 10 bases between. This CDR3 is CASSLLTIDYGYTF. CDR3 bases: TGTGCCAGCAGTTTACTGACAATAGACTATGGCTACACCTTC.

The CDR3, as DNA: TGTGCCAGCAGCCCACTGGGCTTCGACTCTGGAAACACCATATATTTT. It specifies CASSPLGFDSGNTIYF. The chain joins TRBV9 to TRBJ1-3; D remains unclear. There are 16 residues in the CDR3. The germline gives CDR1 SGDLS, CDR2 YYNGEE. Trimming cost V 4 bases and J 0 bases, with 14 bases left between them.

V gene TRBV11-3 combines with J gene TRBJ2-7; 9 bases align to TRBD1. The CDR3 has 15 residues. Looked up from germline, CDR1 is SGHNT and CDR2 is YENEEA. V lost 5 bases and J lost 2; bases outside the gene matches: 7. The CDR3 sequence: CASSQGTGMAYEQYF. CDR3 sequence (DNA): TGTGCCAGCAGCCAAGGGACAGGGATGGCCTACGAGCAGTACTTC.

This chain uses TRBV5-1 with TRBJ2-7; 7 bases fit TRBD1. The V and J ends lost 0 bases and 7 bases, in that order; junction bases with no gene match: 16. This CDR3 contains 17 residues. The germline V gene encodes CDR1 SGHRS and CDR2 YFSETQ. As DNA, the CDR3 is TGCGCCAGCAGCTTGGCGTCATACGGGGACAGAATGAGGGAGCAGTACTTC. Protein sequence: CASSLASYGDRMREQYF.

The chain recombines TRBV7-2 with TRBJ2-5; a weak D match, TRBD2 (7 bases). Germline V CDR1 and CDR2: SGHTA, FQGNSA. Deletions cut 1 base from V and 7 bases from J, with 13 bases between. CDR3 length: 14 residues. CDR3 amino acids: CASSLEGGAWTQYF. The CDR3 nucleotides read TGTGCCAGCAGCTTAGAAGGGGGGGCCTGGACCCAGTACTTC.

The chain combines TRBV24-1 with TRBJ2-2; 9 nucleotides match TRBD2. The CDR3 runs 17 residues. Germline loops: CDR1 KGHDR, CDR2 SFDVKD. V shed 2 bases and J 4 bases; nucleotides not matched to a gene: 7. The chain's CDR3 is CATSDSIAGDRTGELFF. The DNA of the CDR3 is TGTGCCACCAGTGATTCGATAGCGGGGGACCGCACCGGGGAGCTGTTTTTT.

The gene calls are TRBV24-1 and TRBJ2-2; TRBD1 aligns across 7 bases. Germline V gene data show CDR1 as KGHDR and CDR2 as SFDVKD. After removal of 3 bases from V and 6 bases from J, the junction contained 3 bases not matched to a gene. The CDR3 has 14 residues. CDR3 nucleotide sequence: TGTGCCACCAGTGATCATCAGGGGGCCGGGGAGCTGTTTTTT. Encoded protein: CATSDHQGAGELFF.

This chain links TRBV7-9 with TRBJ1-1; 7 bases align to TRBD1. CDR1 is SEHNR, CDR2 FQNEAQ, per germline (reference sequence). The length of the CDR3 is 14 residues. After removal of 2 bases from V and 3 bases from J, the junction contained 3 bases not matched to a gene. The CDR3 region has the DNA TGTGCCAGCAGCTTACATCAGGGGGACACTGAAGCTTTCTTT. Translation gives CASSLHQGDTEAFF.

The chain combines TRBV6-1 with TRBJ2-5; no reliable D call. This CDR3 has 14 amino acids. CDR1 is MNHNS and CDR2 is SASEGT in the germline V gene. V was cut by 0 bases and J by 3 bases, with 8 bases left in between. The CDR3 sequence is CASSEALLEETQYF. The CDR3 coding sequence is TGTGCCAGCAGTGAAGCGTTGTTAGAAGAGACCCAGTACTTC.